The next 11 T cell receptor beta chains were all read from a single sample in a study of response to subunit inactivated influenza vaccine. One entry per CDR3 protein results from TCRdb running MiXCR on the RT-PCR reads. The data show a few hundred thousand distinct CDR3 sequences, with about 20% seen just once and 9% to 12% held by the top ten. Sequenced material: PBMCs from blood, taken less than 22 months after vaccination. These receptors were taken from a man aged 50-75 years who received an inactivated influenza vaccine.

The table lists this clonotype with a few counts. CDR3 amino acids: CASTYRTGSSYEQYF. As DNA, the CDR3 is TGTGCCAGCACCTACCGGACAGGGAGCTCCTACGAGCAGTACTTC. The rearrangement links TRBV6-2 or TRBV6-3 to TRBJ2-7; TRBD1 matches 8 bases. This CDR3 has 15 residues. Trimming at V came to 7 bases and at J to 0 bases, leaving 8 bases not matched to a gene. The germline V gene encodes CDR1 MNHEY and CDR2 SVGEGT.

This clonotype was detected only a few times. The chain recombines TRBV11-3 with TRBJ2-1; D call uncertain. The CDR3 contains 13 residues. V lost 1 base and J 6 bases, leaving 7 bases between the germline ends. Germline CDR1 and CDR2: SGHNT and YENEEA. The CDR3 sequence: CASSLAQGNEQFF. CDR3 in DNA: TGTGCCAGCAGCTTAGCTCAAGGCAATGAGCAGTTCTTC.

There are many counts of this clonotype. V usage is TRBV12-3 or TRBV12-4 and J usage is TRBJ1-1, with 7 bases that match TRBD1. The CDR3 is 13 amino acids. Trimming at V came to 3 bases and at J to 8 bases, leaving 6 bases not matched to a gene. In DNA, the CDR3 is TGTGCCAGCAGTTTGGGGGGAGGGGGCGAAGCTTTCTTT. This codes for CASSLGGGGEAFF.

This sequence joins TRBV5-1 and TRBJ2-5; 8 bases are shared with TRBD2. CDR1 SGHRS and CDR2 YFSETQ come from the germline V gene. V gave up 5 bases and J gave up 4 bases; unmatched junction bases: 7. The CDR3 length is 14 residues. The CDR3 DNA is TGCGCCAGCAGAGACAGCGGGAGTTTAGAGACCCAGTACTTC. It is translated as CASRDSGSLETQYF.

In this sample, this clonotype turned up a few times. CDR3 residues: CASSQRTGRDTEAFF. The CDR3 DNA reads as TGTGCCAGCAGCCAACGGACAGGGAGGGACACTGAAGCTTTCTTT. This chain connects TRBV3-1 to TRBJ1-1, with TRBD1 identical over 8 bases. Germline CDR1 and CDR2: LGHDT and YNNKEL (reference sequence). The ends lost 2 bases at V and 3 bases at J; junction bases unmatched: 5. CDR3 length equals 15 residues.

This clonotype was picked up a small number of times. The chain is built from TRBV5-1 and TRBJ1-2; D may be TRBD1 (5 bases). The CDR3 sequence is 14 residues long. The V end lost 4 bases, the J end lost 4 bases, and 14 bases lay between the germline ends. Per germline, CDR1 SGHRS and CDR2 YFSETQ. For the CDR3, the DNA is TGCGCCAGCAGCGAATCCGGGACGAGCTATGGCTACACCTTC. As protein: CASSESGTSYGYTF.

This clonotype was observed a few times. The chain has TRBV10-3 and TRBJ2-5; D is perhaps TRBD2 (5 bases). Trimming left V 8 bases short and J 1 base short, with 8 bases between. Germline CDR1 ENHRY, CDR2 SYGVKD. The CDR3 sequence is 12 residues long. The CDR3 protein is CAIGEIQETQYF. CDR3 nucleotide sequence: TGTGCCATCGGGGAGATCCAAGAGACCCAGTACTTC.

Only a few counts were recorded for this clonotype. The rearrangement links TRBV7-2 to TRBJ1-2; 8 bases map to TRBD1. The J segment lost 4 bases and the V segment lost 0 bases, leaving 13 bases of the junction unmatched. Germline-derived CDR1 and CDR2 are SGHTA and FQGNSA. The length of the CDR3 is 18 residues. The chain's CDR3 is CASSLARQGASVRYGYTF. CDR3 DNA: TGTGCCAGCAGCTTAGCTCGGCAGGGGGCCAGTGTTCGCTATGGCTACACCTTC.

The CDR3: CASSPLSGSSYNEQFF. CDR3 nucleotide sequence: TGTGCCAGCAGCCCACTTAGCGGGAGCTCCTACAATGAGCAGTTCTTC. The chain joins TRBV7-9 to TRBJ2-1; 9 bases line up with TRBD2. The CDR3 is made up of 16 amino acids. V gave up 5 bases and J gave up 0 bases; unmatched junction bases: 5. In germline, CDR1 is SEHNR, CDR2 FQNEAQ (reference sequence).

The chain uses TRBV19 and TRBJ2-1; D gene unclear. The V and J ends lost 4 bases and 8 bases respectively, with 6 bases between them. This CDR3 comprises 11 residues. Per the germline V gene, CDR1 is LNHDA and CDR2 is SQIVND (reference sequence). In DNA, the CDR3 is TGTGCCAGTAGTACATTTTATGAGCAGTTCTTC. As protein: CASSTFYEQFF.

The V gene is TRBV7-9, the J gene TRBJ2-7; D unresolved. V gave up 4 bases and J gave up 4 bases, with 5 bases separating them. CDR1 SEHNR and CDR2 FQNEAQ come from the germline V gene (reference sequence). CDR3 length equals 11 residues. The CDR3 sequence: CASSSEYEQYF. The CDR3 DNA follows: TGTGCCAGCAGCTCGGAATACGAGCAGTACTTC. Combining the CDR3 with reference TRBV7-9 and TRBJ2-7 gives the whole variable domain DTGVSQNPRHKITKRGQNVTFRCDPISEHNRLYWYRQTLGQGPEFLTYFQNEAQLEKSRLLSDRFSAERPKGSFSTLEIQRTEQGDSAMYLCASSSEYEQYFGPGTRLTVT.